This T cell receptor beta chain was found in a study of human T cells and chemical hapten exposure. Germline V gene lookup returns CDR1 MGHDK and CDR2 SYGVNS. This CDR3 has 15 residues. Deletions cut 1 base from V and 3 bases from J, with 12 bases between. Using its own MiXCR run on the RACE reads, TCRdb lists one record per CDR3 protein. This table has about 100,000 distinct CDR3 sequences, about an eighth appearing once. Time point given: patch test 2, 6 weeks after DPC sensitization. Treatment reported: therapeutic diphenylcyclopropenone sensitization with weekly scalp DPC. Blood was collected ahead of every patch test applied. Every donor had alopecia and was 18 to 70 years old; all were suitable for DPC. Notes on the study in general: DPC sensitization left the count of TCRs above 1 in 1000 unchanged. PT1 expanded TCR counts and patch test score were linked, and their correlation was positive.

Details on this clonotype: Its antigen remains unknown.

This sample comprised whole blood, obtained in connection with sensitization to the hapten diphenylcyclopropenone (DPC). The chain recombines TRBV25-1 with TRBJ1-1; no clear D gene. The TCR comes from a woman aged 40 to 55 with alopecia areata. Some clones in this sample may be carry-over from other donors' samples. The CDR3 bases are TGTGCCAGCAGTGAATTTGACCCCACATACACTGAAGCTTTCTTT. Protein: CASSEFDPTYTEAFF.